The text below deals with one T cell receptor beta chain. The antigen is undetermined. The sample belongs to a study of cytomegalovirus exposure and HLA in healthy donors. Points from the study as a whole: Cytomegalovirus-associated TCR beta chains were listed, numbering under 200. Under in vitro conditions, three CMV-associated chains were confirmed as specific for CMV antigens.

This CDR3 contains 16 residues. Germline V CDR1 and CDR2: SGHRS, YFSETQ. V was cut by 4 bases and J by 4 bases, with 17 bases left in between. This table comes from immunoSEQ multiplex PCR, and its TCRdb copy is limited to in-frame clones, with some not included. The sample lists about 130,000 clones, around 80% occurring once. The sequenced material came from PBMCs. The chain couples TRBV5-1 to TRBJ2-2; D is possibly TRBD2 (6 bases). The clonotype originates from a man younger than 45 in good health and CMV-seropositive. CDR3 DNA: TGCGCCAGCAGCCCGGGAGTGTTGGAAGGCACCGGGGAGCTGTTTTTT. Translation: CASSPGVLEGTGELFF. The full variable domain, its missing parts supplied by reference TRBV5-1 and TRBJ2-2, is KAGVTQTPRYLIKTRGQQVTLSCSPISGHRSVSWYQQTPGQGLQFLFEYFSETQRNKGNFPGRFSGRQFSNSRSEMNVSTLELGDSALYLCASSPGVLEGTGELFFGEGSRLTVL.